This T cell receptor beta chain originates from a study of cytomegalovirus exposure and HLA in healthy donors. The CDR3 extends over 15 amino acids. CDR1 is GTSNPN, CDR2 SVGIG, per germline (reference sequence). Trimming removed 0 bases at V and 0 bases at J, with 10 bases between. This PCR relied on a set of 60 Vbeta primers and 13 Jbeta primers. Here immunoSEQ multiplex PCR was the method, and the copy in TCRdb shows in-frame clones only, minus some. The repertoire holds 100,000 to 150,000 clones, 83% seen once, with 15% to 20% in the top ten. On this clone itself: Its target is unknown.

Whole-study findings and limits: Later analysis suggested most CMV-associated TCR beta chains were HLA-restricted. Relative to the approximately 680-donor mean, N-insertions were reportedly fewer in an Asian-associated ancestry cluster in a later analysis. Association of a missense DCLRE1C variant with TCR beta V- and J-gene trimming was reported in a later analysis.

Source material: PBMCs. The source is a young man in good health and CMV-seropositive. This chain links TRBV30 with TRBJ2-3; D perhaps matches TRBD1 (6 bases). This CDR3 is CAWSVGGSSTDTQYF. CDR3 in DNA: TGTGCCTGGAGTGTAGGGGGATCTAGCACAGATACGCAGTATTTT.